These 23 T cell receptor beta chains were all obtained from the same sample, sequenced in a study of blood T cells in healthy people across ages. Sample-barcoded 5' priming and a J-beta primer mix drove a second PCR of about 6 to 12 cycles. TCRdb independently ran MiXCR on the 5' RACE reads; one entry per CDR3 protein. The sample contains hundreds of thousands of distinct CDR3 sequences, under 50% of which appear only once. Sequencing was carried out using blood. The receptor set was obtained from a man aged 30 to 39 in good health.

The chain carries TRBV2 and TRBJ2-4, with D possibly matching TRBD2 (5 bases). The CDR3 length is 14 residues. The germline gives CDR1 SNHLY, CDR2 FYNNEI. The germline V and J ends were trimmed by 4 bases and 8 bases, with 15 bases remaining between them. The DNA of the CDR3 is TGTGCCAGCAGTGTGCCCGGGGAAACCTACATTCAGTACTTC. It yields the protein CASSVPGETYIQYF.

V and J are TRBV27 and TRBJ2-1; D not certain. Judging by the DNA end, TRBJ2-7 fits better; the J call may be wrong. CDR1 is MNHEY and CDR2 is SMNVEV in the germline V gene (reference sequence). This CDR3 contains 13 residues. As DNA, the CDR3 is TGTGCCAGCCGGTCCTTTACCTACAATGAGCAGTACTTC. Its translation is CASRSFTYNEQYF.

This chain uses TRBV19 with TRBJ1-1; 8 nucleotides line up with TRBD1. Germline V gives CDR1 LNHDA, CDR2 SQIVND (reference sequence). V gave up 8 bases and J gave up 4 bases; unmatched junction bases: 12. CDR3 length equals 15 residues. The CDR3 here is CASLTPDQGATEAFF. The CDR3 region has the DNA TGTGCCAGTTTAACCCCGGACCAGGGGGCCACTGAAGCTTTCTTT.

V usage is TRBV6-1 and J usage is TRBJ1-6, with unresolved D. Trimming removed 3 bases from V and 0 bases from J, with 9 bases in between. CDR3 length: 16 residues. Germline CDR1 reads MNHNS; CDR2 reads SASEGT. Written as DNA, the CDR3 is TGTGCCAGCAGTGATTCGGCAGCCTCCTATAATTCACCCCTCCACTTT. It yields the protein CASSDSAASYNSPLHF.

CDR3 bases: TGCAGTGCTAGTCCAGGGGCAATGAACACTGAAGCTTTCTTT. Translation gives CSASPGAMNTEAFF. The chain couples TRBV20-1 to TRBJ1-1; TRBD1 might be the D (6 bases). The germline V gene encodes CDR1 DFQATT and CDR2 SNEGSKA (reference sequence). The CDR3 sequence is 14 residues long. V lost 3 bases and J lost 0, with 11 bases in between.

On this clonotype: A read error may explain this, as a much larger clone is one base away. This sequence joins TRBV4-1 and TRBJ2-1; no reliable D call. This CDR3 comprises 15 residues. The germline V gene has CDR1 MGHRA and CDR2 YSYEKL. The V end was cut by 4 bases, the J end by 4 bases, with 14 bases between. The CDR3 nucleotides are TGCGCCAGCAGCCCGGTGGACCGAACTTACAATGAGCAGTTCTTC. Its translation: CASSPVDRTYNEQFF.

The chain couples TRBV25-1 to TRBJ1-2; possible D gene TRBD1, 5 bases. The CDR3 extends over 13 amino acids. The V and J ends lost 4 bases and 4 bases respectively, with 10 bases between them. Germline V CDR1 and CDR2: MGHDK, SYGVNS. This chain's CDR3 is CASSGKGLYGYTF. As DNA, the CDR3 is TGTGCCAGCAGTGGGAAGGGACTCTATGGCTACACCTTC.

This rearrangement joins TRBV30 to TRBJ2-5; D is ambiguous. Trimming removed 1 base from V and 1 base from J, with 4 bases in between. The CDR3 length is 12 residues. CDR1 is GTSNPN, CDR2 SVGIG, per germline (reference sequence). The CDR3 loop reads CAWSAPQETQYF. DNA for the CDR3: TGTGCCTGGAGTGCTCCCCAAGAGACCCAGTACTTC.

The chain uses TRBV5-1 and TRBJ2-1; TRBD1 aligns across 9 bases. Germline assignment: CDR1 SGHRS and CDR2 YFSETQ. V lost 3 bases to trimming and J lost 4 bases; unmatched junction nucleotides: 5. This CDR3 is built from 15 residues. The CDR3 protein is CASSSGTGRYNEQFF. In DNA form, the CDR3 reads TGCGCCAGCAGCTCCGGGACAGGGCGGTACAATGAGCAGTTCTTC.

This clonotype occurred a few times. CDR3 nucleotides: TGTGCCAGCACCCAGACTAGCGGGGGGCTTCTCCAGAGAGATACGCAGTATTTT. It translates to CASTQTSGGLLQRDTQYF. V and J are TRBV12-3 or TRBV12-4 and TRBJ2-3; TRBD2 matches at 13 bases. The CDR3 length is 18 residues. V was pared by 7 bases and J by 5 bases, with 15 bases of the junction left unmatched.

CDR3 region: CAMSMGWETQYF. CDR3 bases: TGTGCCATGTCGATGGGGTGGGAGACCCAGTACTTC. This sequence joins TRBV2 and TRBJ2-5; D is unclear. CDR1 SNHLY and CDR2 FYNNEI come from the germline V gene. The V and J ends lost 10 bases and 5 bases respectively, with 14 bases between them. This CDR3 comprises 12 residues.

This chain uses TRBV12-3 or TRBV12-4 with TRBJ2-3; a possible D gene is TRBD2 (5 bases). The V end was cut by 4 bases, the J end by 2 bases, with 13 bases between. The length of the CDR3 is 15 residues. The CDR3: CASSWAGVPTDTQYF. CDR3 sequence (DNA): TGTGCCAGCAGTTGGGCGGGCGTGCCCACAGATACGCAGTATTTT.

For the CDR3, the DNA is TGCGCCAGCCGGGCAGGGTACCAAGAGACCCAGTACTTC. This encodes CASRAGYQETQYF. V is TRBV5-1 and J is TRBJ2-5, with D possibly being TRBD1 (5 bases). V was trimmed by 7 bases and J by 0 bases, leaving 10 bases between them. The CDR3 has 13 residues. CDR1 SGHRS and CDR2 YFSETQ come from the germline V gene.

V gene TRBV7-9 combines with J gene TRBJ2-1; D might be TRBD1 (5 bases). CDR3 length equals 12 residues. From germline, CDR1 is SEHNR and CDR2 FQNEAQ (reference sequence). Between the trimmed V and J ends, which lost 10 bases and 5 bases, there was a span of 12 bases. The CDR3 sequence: CANSGINNEQFF. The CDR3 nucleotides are TGTGCCAACTCAGGGATTAACAATGAGCAGTTCTTC.

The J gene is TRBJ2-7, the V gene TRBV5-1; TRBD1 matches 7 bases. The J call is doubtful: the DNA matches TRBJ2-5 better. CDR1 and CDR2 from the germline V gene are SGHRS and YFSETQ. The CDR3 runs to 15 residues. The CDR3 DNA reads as TGCGCCAGCAGCCACGGGACAGATGTGATAGGGACCCAGTACTTC. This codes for CASSHGTDVIGTQYF.

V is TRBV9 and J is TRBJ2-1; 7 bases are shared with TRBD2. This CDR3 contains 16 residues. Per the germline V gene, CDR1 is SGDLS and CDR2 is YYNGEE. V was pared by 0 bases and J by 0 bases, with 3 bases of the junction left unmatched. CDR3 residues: CASSVATGGSYNEQFF. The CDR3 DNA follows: TGTGCCAGCAGCGTAGCTACGGGGGGCTCCTACAATGAGCAGTTCTTC.

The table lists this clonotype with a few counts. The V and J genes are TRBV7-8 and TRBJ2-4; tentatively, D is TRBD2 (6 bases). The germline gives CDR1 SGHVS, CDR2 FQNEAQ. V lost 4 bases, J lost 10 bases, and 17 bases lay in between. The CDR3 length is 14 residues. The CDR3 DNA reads TGTGCCAGCAGCTCCCAGCCGGGACTGGGAATTCAGTACTTC. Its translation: CASSSQPGLGIQYF.

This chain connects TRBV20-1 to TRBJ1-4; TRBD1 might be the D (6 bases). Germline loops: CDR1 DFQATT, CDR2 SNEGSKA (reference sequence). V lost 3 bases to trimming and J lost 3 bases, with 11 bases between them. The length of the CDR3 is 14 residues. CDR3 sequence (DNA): TGCAGTGCTAGTCAGGGGCCCTCTAATGAAAAACTGTTTTTT. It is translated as CSASQGPSNEKLFF.

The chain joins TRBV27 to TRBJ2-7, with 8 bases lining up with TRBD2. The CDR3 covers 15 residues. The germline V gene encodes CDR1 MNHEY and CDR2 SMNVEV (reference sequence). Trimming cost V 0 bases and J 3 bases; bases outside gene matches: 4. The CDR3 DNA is TGTGCCAGCAGTTTATCTGGTAGCGGGGACTACGAGCAGTACTTC. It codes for CASSLSGSGDYEQYF.

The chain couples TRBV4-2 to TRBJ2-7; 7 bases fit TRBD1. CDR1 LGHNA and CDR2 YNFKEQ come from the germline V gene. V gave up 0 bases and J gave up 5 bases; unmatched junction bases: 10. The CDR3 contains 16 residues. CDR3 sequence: CASSQDRQGNLDEQYF. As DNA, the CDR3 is TGTGCCAGCAGCCAAGATAGACAGGGTAATCTCGACGAGCAGTACTTC.

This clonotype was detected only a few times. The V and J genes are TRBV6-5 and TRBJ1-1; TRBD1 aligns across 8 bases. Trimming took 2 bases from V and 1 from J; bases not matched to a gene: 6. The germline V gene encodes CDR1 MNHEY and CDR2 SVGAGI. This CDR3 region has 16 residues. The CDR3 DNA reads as TGTGCCAGCAGTTACCGGACAGGGAGGGAGAACACTGAAGCTTTCTTT. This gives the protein CASSYRTGRENTEAFF.

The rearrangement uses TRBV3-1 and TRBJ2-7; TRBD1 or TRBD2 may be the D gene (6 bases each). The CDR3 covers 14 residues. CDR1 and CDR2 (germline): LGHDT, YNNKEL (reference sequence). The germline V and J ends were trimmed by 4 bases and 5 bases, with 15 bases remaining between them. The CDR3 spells CASSPQVGGNEQYF. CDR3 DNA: TGTGCCAGCAGCCCACAGGTGGGGGGCAACGAGCAGTACTTC.

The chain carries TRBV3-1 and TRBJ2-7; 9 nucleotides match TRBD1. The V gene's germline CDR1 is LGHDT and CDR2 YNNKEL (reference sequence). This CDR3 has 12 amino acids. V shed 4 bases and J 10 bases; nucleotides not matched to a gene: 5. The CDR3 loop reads CASSLDRGPQYF. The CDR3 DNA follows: TGTGCCAGCAGCCTGGACAGGGGACCCCAGTACTTC.